The clone carrying this TCR beta chain has at least ten counts. The record originates from a study of T-cell reconstitution after alpha-beta-depleted transplantation in children. During its preparation, the TCRbeta library received unique molecular identifiers. TCRdb used MiXCR to reprocess the PCR reads, holding one entry per CDR3 protein. The sample carries 200,000 to 250,000 distinct CDR3 sequences, more than 10% recorded once. The sequencing used PBMCs from the stem cell graft donor, collected from the stem cell graft. This clonotype was sampled from a human donor who donated a stem cell graft to a child with acute lymphoblastic leukemia.

CDR3 sequence: CASSPLWGDPGYTF. The CDR3 nucleotides are TGTGCCAGCAGCCCCCTTTGGGGGGACCCTGGCTACACCTTC. The chain links TRBV14 to TRBJ1-2, with D possibly matching TRBD1 (5 bases). CDR1 and CDR2 from the germline V gene are SGHDN and FVKESK. The CDR3 length is 14 residues. Trimming left V 4 bases short and J 7 bases short, with 16 bases between.